Listed here are 21 T cell receptor beta chains from one sample, sequenced in a study of cytomegalovirus exposure and HLA in healthy donors. This PCR relied on a set of 60 Vbeta primers and 13 Jbeta primers. TCRdb keeps only in-frame clones here, not all; method: immunoSEQ multiplex PCR. In all, the sample yields approximately 200,000 clones. Specimen: PBMCs. The receptors were sampled from a boy younger than 18 in good health and CMV-seronegative.

The V call is TRBV5-6, the J call TRBJ2-5, with D possibly being TRBD2 (5 bases). The CDR3 extends over 15 amino acids. Germline assignment: CDR1 SGHDT and CDR2 YYEEEE. V was pared by 2 bases and J by 3 bases, with 14 bases between. In nucleotides, the CDR3 is TGTGCCAGCAGCTTTGGCCTGCTAGCAGAAGAGACCCAGTACTTC. It specifies CASSFGLLAEETQYF. Supplemented by reference TRBV5-6 and TRBJ2-5, the full variable domain reads DAGVTQSPTHLIKTRGQQVTLRCSPKSGHDTVSWYQQALGQGPQFIFQYYEEEERQRGNFPDRFSGHQFPNYSSELNVNALLLGDSALYLCASSFGLLAEETQYFGPGTRLLVL.

The chain is built from TRBV6-6 and TRBJ2-7; weak D call: TRBD1 (5 bases). The CDR3 extends over 14 amino acids. Trimming took 7 bases from V and 2 from J, leaving 15 bases between them. Germline V gene data show CDR1 as MNHNY and CDR2 as SVGAGI (reference sequence). CDR3 bases: TGTGCCAGCACCCAGGGTTGGCCTACCTACGAGCAGTACTTC. Amino acids: CASTQGWPTYEQYF.

V and J are TRBV28 and TRBJ1-2, with 8 bases aligning to TRBD1. The germline V gene encodes CDR1 MDHEN and CDR2 SYDVKM. With V trimmed by 5 bases and J by 6 bases, 11 bases remained unmatched. The CDR3 contains 15 residues. Here the CDR3 DNA reads TGTGCCAGCAGTCCCGCCCGGACAGGGTACGATGGCTACACCTTC. Translation gives CASSPARTGYDGYTF.

This rearrangement joins TRBV6-6 to TRBJ2-3; perhaps TRBD1 as D (6 bases). CDR1 and CDR2 (germline): MNHNY, SVGAGI (reference sequence). CDR3 length equals 14 residues. V was shortened by 5 bases and J by 2 bases, with 11 bases between the two germline ends. As DNA, the CDR3 is TGTGCCAGCAGTAGGCAGGGGATCACAGATACGCAGTATTTT. This translates into CASSRQGITDTQYF.

This chain uses TRBV2 with TRBJ2-6; D is possibly TRBD2 (5 bases). The CDR3 length is 15 residues. Germline V gives CDR1 SNHLY, CDR2 FYNNEI. V shed 7 bases and J shed 3 bases, with 13 bases lying between them. CDR3 nucleotide sequence: TGTGCCAGCATCCTTTACGGGGTTGGGGCCAACGTCCTGACTTTC. The encoded protein is CASILYGVGANVLTF.

The chain couples TRBV4-2 to TRBJ2-5, with TRBD2 identical over 12 bases. The V and J ends lost 2 bases and 5 bases, in that order; junction bases with no gene match: 3. The V gene's germline CDR1 is LGHNA and CDR2 YNFKEQ. This CDR3 contains 15 residues. In DNA form, the CDR3 reads TGTGCCAGCAGCCAAAGGACTAGCGGGGACGAGACCCAGTACTTC. Protein sequence: CASSQRTSGDETQYF.

The V gene is TRBV5-5, the J gene TRBJ2-7, with TRBD2 matching 15 bases. CDR1 is SGHKS, CDR2 YYEKEE, per germline (reference sequence). This CDR3 is 18 amino acids long. V shed 4 bases, J shed 2 bases, and the junction held 10 bases outside the gene matches. The CDR3 region has the DNA TGTGCCAGCAGCCCGGGACTAGCGGGGGGAAAAATAACCTACGAGCAGTACTTC. It codes for CASSPGLAGGKITYEQYF. The entire variable domain, with the rest obtained from reference TRBV5-5 and TRBJ2-7, is as follows: DAGVTQSPTHLIKTRGQQVTLRCSPISGHKSVSWYQQVLGQGPQFIFQYYEKEERGRGNFPDRFSARQFPNYSSELNVNALLLGDSALYLCASSPGLAGGKITYEQYFGPGTRLTVT.

The chain combines TRBV10-3 with TRBJ1-1; the match to TRBD1 covers 7 bases. The CDR3 extends over 12 amino acids. The J segment lost 6 bases and the V segment lost 6 bases, leaving 4 bases of the junction unmatched. Germline CDR1 and CDR2: ENHRY and SYGVKD. CDR3 coding DNA: TGTGCCATCAGCATCACAGGGGCTGAAGCTTTCTTT. This sequence encodes CAISITGAEAFF.

The rearrangement joins TRBV28 to TRBJ2-7; 7 bases align to TRBD2. The CDR3 runs to 14 residues. CDR1 is MDHEN and CDR2 is SYDVKM in the germline V gene. V shed 6 bases, J shed 4 bases, and the junction held 9 bases outside the gene matches. CDR3 amino acids: CASRSRGRGYEQYF. The CDR3 DNA reads TGTGCCAGCAGATCGCGGGGGAGAGGGTACGAGCAGTACTTC.

This chain uses TRBV30 with TRBJ2-1; a possible D gene is TRBD2 (5 bases). From germline, CDR1 is GTSNPN and CDR2 SVGIG (reference sequence). CDR3 length equals 14 residues. Trimming pared 8 bases from V and 3 bases from J, leaving 17 bases between. The CDR3 sequence is CALRRLHYYNEQFF. CDR3 DNA: TGTGCCCTGCGGAGGCTACACTACTACAATGAGCAGTTCTTC. Full variable domain (missing parts from reference TRBV30 and TRBJ2-1): SQTIHQWPATLVQPVGSPLSLECTVEGTSNPNLYWYRQAAGRGLQLLFYSVGIGQISSEVPQNLSASRPQDRQFILSSKKLLLSDSGFYLCALRRLHYYNEQFFGPGTRLTVL.

V is TRBV7-9 and J is TRBJ1-1; TRBD1 is a possible D gene (6 bases). CDR1 is SEHNR and CDR2 is FQNEAQ in the germline V gene (reference sequence). Trimming shortened V by 4 bases and J by 7 bases, and 10 bases separated the two germline ends. This CDR3 has 12 residues. The CDR3 DNA reads TGTGCCAGCAGCTCGGCGGACAGTGAAGCTTTCTTT. Encoded protein: CASSSADSEAFF.

This chain uses TRBV29-1 with TRBJ1-3; 7 positions match TRBD1. CDR1 and CDR2 (germline): SQVTM, ANQGSEA. The CDR3 runs to 12 residues. The J segment lost 4 bases and the V segment lost 8 bases, leaving 5 bases of the junction unmatched. CDR3 loop: CSYQGDGNTIYF. The CDR3 region has the DNA TGCAGCTATCAGGGGGACGGAAACACCATATATTTT.

This sequence joins TRBV29-1 and TRBJ1-2, with TRBD1 matching 9 bases. Trimming at V came to 4 bases and at J to 4 bases, leaving 7 bases not matched to a gene. CDR1 and CDR2 (germline): SQVTM, ANQGSEA. This CDR3 is built from 14 residues. This CDR3 is CSVVGDREAYGYTF. CDR3 in DNA: TGCAGCGTTGTTGGGGACAGGGAGGCCTATGGCTACACCTTC.

This chain joins TRBV6-5 and TRBJ2-3, with D unresolved. Germline V CDR1 and CDR2: MNHEY, SVGAGI. Trimming took off 7 bases at V and 5 bases at J, with 10 bases between the two ends. CDR3 length equals 12 residues. CDR3 amino acids: CASTNSRDTQYF. In DNA, the CDR3 is TGTGCCAGCACCAACTCACGAGATACGCAGTATTTT.

Comment on this clone: The sample contains more than one DNA sequence encoding this CDR3. V and J are TRBV18 and TRBJ2-3; TRBD2 agrees at 8 bases. CDR3 length equals 15 residues. V lost 3 bases and J lost 1; bases outside the gene matches: 3. The germline CDR1 and CDR2 sequences are KGHSH and LQKENI. CDR3 DNA sequence: TGTGCCAGCTCACCCTCGCGGGGGGGCACAGATACGCAGTATTTT. Its protein product is CASSPSRGGTDTQYF.

V usage is TRBV19 and J usage is TRBJ2-4; no firm D call. V lost 4 bases to trimming and J lost 2 bases, with 12 bases between them. The CDR3 runs 15 residues. Germline loops: CDR1 LNHDA, CDR2 SQIVND (reference sequence). The CDR3 DNA reads as TGTGCCAGTAGTACCAGTTGGGCGACCAAAAACATTCAGTACTTC. Its protein product is CASSTSWATKNIQYF. Complete variable domain (other parts from reference TRBV19 and TRBJ2-4): DGGITQSPKYLFRKEGQNVTLSCEQNLNHDAMYWYRQDPGQGLRLIYYSQIVNDFQKGDIAEGYSVSREKKESFPLTVTSAQKNPTAFYLCASSTSWATKNIQYFGAGTRLSVL.

The chain recombines TRBV27 with TRBJ1-1, with TRBD1 as a possible D gene (6 bases). The germline gives CDR1 MNHEY, CDR2 SMNVEV (reference sequence). The V end was cut by 2 bases, the J end by 8 bases, with 12 bases between. This CDR3 has 13 residues. The CDR3 bases are TGTGCCAGCAGTTTACGAAGGGGGGGAGAAGCTTTCTTT. The encoded protein is CASSLRRGGEAFF.

V usage is TRBV10-3 and J usage is TRBJ1-5; 7 bases map to TRBD1. V gave up 3 bases and J gave up 6 bases; unmatched junction bases: 8. The CDR3 runs 15 residues. The germline gives CDR1 ENHRY, CDR2 SYGVKD. This chain's CDR3 is CAISDRDSLGQPQHF. The CDR3 coding sequence is TGTGCCATCAGTGACCGGGACAGTCTAGGTCAGCCCCAGCATTTT.

This chain links TRBV18 with TRBJ1-2, with 12 positions matching TRBD1. Germline CDR1 and CDR2: KGHSH and LQKENI. Trimming removed 1 base from V and 5 bases from J; junction bases left unmatched: 2. This CDR3 spans 15 amino acids. The CDR3 is CASSPLGQGAYGYTF. The DNA of the CDR3 is TGTGCCAGCTCACCACTGGGACAGGGGGCTTATGGCTACACCTTC.

This sequence joins TRBV7-2 and TRBJ1-1; D is uncertain. The CDR3 spans 12 residues. V gave up 5 bases and J gave up 11 bases, with 15 bases separating them. CDR1 SGHTA and CDR2 FQGNSA come from the germline V gene. The CDR3 region is CASSLNSERAFF. The CDR3 bases are TGTGCCAGCAGCCTAAATTCCGAGAGGGCTTTCTTT.

The CDR3 DNA reads TGTGCCAGCTCACCGGTTTGGGGGGTAGAAGGCTACACCTTC. Encoded protein: CASSPVWGVEGYTF. The J gene is TRBJ1-2, the V gene TRBV18; D may be TRBD1 (5 bases). There are 14 residues in the CDR3. Germline CDR1 and CDR2: KGHSH and LQKENI. Trimming stripped 3 bases from V and 8 bases from J, with 16 bases between. Together with reference TRBV18 and TRBJ1-2, the CDR3 gives the full variable domain: NAGVMQNPRHLVRRRGQEARLRCSPMKGHSHVYWYRQLPEEGLKFMVYLQKENIIDESGMPKERFSAEFPKEGPSILRIQQVVRGDSAAYFCASSPVWGVEGYTFGSGTRLTVV.